This T cell receptor beta chain appears in the sequencing data of a study of shared T cell receptors in the human thymus. CDR1 and CDR2 from the germline V gene are LNHDA and SQIVND (reference sequence). The CDR3 covers 17 residues. V trimming: 7 bases; J trimming: 9 bases; junction bases outside the gene matches: 21. Data came from immunoSEQ multiplex PCR; TCRdb stores just in-frame clones and leaves some out. The table lists approximately 400,000 clones, approximately 95% of them singletons. The receptor was isolated from a human donor. The sample comprised thymocytes. The gene calls are TRBV19 and TRBJ2-1; 7 nucleotides line up with TRBD2. CDR3 sequence reads: CASTLWGEGHVYGEQFF. The CDR3 bases are TGTGCCAGTACCCTATGGGGGGAGGGCCACGTTTATGGTGAGCAGTTCTTC.